Below, 9 T cell receptor beta chains from the same sample are listed, as sequenced in a study of T cell responses to AZD1222 COVID-19 vaccine. TCRdb's table, derived via immunoSEQ multiplex PCR, lists solely in-frame clones and lacks some. Of approximately 150,000 clones in the sample, 90% were seen once. Sequences were derived from peripheral blood, sampled 28 days after the second AZD1222 dose. Receptor source: an adult who received the AZD1222 COVID-19 vaccine.

This chain uses TRBV3-1 (or the pseudogene TRBV3-2) with TRBJ2-2; D tentatively reads TRBD1 or TRBD2 (5 bases each). Between the trimmed V and J ends, which lost 8 bases and 6 bases, there was a span of 13 bases. The CDR3 has 13 residues. Germline CDR1 reads LGHDT; CDR2 reads YNNKEL (reference sequence). This chain's CDR3 is CASLGASPGELFF. CDR3 nucleotide sequence: TGTGCCAGCCTAGGGGCTAGCCCCGGGGAGCTGTTTTTT.

Comment on this clone: The sample carries other DNA sequences with the same CDR3. The chain carries TRBV28 and TRBJ1-5; a weak D match, TRBD1 (5 bases). Germline assignment: CDR1 MDHEN and CDR2 SYDVKM. The germline V and J ends were trimmed by 6 bases and 0 bases, with 15 bases remaining between them. The CDR3 runs 16 residues. The CDR3 protein is CASRSGAIYSNQPQHF. CDR3 bases: TGTGCCAGCAGAAGCGGGGCGATTTATAGCAATCAGCCCCAGCATTTT.

The chain combines TRBV20-1 with TRBJ2-4; D is unclear. Trimming took 3 bases from V and 7 from J, leaving 4 bases between them. Germline assignment: CDR1 DFQATT and CDR2 SNEGSKA (reference sequence). The CDR3 consists of 10 residues. Here the CDR3 DNA reads TGCAGTGCTAGGTACAACATTCAGTACTTC. It codes for CSARYNIQYF.

This chain connects TRBV11-2 to TRBJ2-2; D is ambiguous. The V end lost 2 bases, the J end lost 0 bases, and 7 bases lay between the germline ends. The CDR3 runs to 15 residues. The germline V gene has CDR1 SGHAT and CDR2 FQNNGV. Written as DNA, the CDR3 is TGTGCCAGCAGCTTAAGTCCCTCGAACACCGGGGAGCTGTTTTTT. Translation: CASSLSPSNTGELFF.

This clone occurred a few times. V and J are TRBV28 and TRBJ1-5; the match to TRBD1 covers 8 bases. J gave up 3 bases and V 6 bases, and 7 bases lay outside the gene matches. The CDR3 covers 15 residues. The germline V gene has CDR1 MDHEN and CDR2 SYDVKM. CDR3 sequence (DNA): TGTGCCAGCAGCAGAGGACAGGGCCTCAATCAGCCCCAGCATTTT. Its protein is CASSRGQGLNQPQHF.

This clone was observed once. The V call is TRBV5-4, the J call TRBJ1-5; no definite D call. The germline V and J ends were trimmed by 0 bases and 0 bases, with 7 bases remaining between them. The CDR3 totals 15 residues. Per germline, CDR1 SGHNT and CDR2 YYREEE (reference sequence). As DNA, the CDR3 is TGTGCCAGCAGCTTGGACACGAATAGCAATCAGCCCCAGCATTTT. Protein product: CASSLDTNSNQPQHF.

The genes are TRBV4-3 and TRBJ1-5; 8 nucleotides align to TRBD1. The CDR3 loop spans 15 amino acids. Germline values: CDR1 LGHNA, CDR2 YSLEER. The ends lost 1 base at V and 2 bases at J; junction bases unmatched: 1. CDR3 in amino acids: CASSQVTGGNQPQHF. The CDR3 region has the DNA TGCGCCAGCAGCCAAGTGACAGGGGGCAATCAGCCCCAGCATTTT.

The chain carries TRBV30 and TRBJ2-5; 9 bases are a match to TRBD2. This CDR3 contains 17 residues. Germline V gene data show CDR1 as GTSNPN and CDR2 as SVGIG (reference sequence). Germline trimming cut 0 bases from V and 2 bases from J; bases unmatched to any gene: 10. The DNA of the CDR3 is TGTGCCTGGAGTGTGACAGGTGACCTAGCGGGGCAAGAGACCCAGTACTTC. Protein: CAWSVTGDLAGQETQYF.

The chain has TRBV7-9 and TRBJ2-3; weak D call: TRBD2 (5 bases). The V end lost 0 bases, the J end lost 6 bases, and 7 bases lay between the germline ends. This CDR3 has 13 residues. Germline V gives CDR1 SEHNR, CDR2 FQNEAQ (reference sequence). This CDR3 is CASSLAGGDTQYF. The CDR3 DNA reads TGTGCCAGCAGCTTAGCTGGCGGGGATACGCAGTATTTT.